The source of this T cell receptor beta chain is a study of blood T cell repertoires in COVID-19. On the study more broadly: Italy, Spain and the United States were the sources of the convalescent and acute COVID-19 samples. T cells, B-cell-depleted T cells, or PBMCs supplied cDNA or gDNA.

Methods used by the authors: Reference gene primer amplification gave nucleated cell count estimates. Sequenced by immunoSEQ multiplex PCR; TCRdb stores in-frame clones only, minus some. V and J calls and clone size are those listed in that table; D and trimming were worked out from the DNA. Here the sample spans roughly 81,000 clones, 70% to 90% being singletons. This CDR3 comprises 18 residues. The germline V gene has CDR1 MDHEN and CDR2 SYDVKM. V shed 4 bases, J shed 3 bases, and the junction held 15 bases outside the gene matches. This receptor was obtained from a man aged 35 to 55 with acute or convalescent COVID-19. The V call is TRBV28, the J call TRBJ2-1, with 7 bases fitting TRBD2. Sequenced material: peripheral blood. CDR3 residues: CASSSKPFLAESYNEQFF. CDR3 nucleotides: TGTGCCAGCAGTTCAAAACCCTTCCTAGCGGAAAGCTACAATGAGCAGTTCTTC.